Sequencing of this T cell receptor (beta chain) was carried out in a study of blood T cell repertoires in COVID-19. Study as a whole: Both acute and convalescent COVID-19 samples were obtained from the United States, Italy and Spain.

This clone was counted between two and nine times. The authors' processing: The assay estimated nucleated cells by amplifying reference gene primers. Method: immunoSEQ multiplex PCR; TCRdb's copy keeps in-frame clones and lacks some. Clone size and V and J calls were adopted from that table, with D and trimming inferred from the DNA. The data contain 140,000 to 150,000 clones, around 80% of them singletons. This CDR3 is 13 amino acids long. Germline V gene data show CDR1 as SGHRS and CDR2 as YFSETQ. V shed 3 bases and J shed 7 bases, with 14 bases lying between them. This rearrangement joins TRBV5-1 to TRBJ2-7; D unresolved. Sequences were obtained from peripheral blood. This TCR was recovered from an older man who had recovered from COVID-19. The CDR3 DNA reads TGCGCCAGCAGCTCTATCCTCTCCGGGGAGCAGTACTTC. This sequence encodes CASSSILSGEQYF.